At least ten counts were recorded for the clone carrying this T cell receptor (beta chain). Its antigen remains unknown. The germline V gene has CDR1 GTSNPN and CDR2 SVGIG (reference sequence). Trimming took 0 bases from V and 8 from J, leaving 8 bases between them. This CDR3 is built from 12 residues. The data derive from a study of T cells in Graves' hyperthyroidism and ophthalmopathy. Points from the study as a whole: Most thyroid-expanded clonotypes above 0.001 were also found in blood. The model anticipated ophthalmopathy a median about six months pre-onset.

The TCR beta CDR3 regions underwent amplification using RNA transcripts as the source. HTBI primers drove first-round RT-PCR of the TCR CDR3. Using its own MiXCR run on the multiplex PCR reads, TCRdb lists one record per CDR3 protein. The sample records around 600,000 distinct CDR3 sequences, about a sixth being singletons. PBMCs were sourced from roughly 9.3 ml fresh peripheral blood. This clonotype originated in a woman between 35 and 50 years old with Graves' ophthalmopathy. The specimen was blood. This chain joins TRBV30 and TRBJ2-1; D is perhaps TRBD1 (5 bases). The CDR3 sequence: CAWSVRGDEQFF. The CDR3 DNA is TGTGCCTGGAGTGTTAGGGGCGATGAGCAGTTCTTC.